The present T cell receptor (beta chain) was sequenced within a study of shared clonotypes between healthy human individuals. Some clones are missing from TCRdb's copy, which holds only in-frame ones; the method was immunoSEQ multiplex PCR. The top ten clones hold 12% of a sample with about 490,000 clones, roughly 80% of them seen once. This clone was seen only a few times. Germline CDR1 is SGHTA and CDR2 is FQGNSA. The CDR3 has 15 amino acids. V trimming: 5 bases; J trimming: 6 bases; junction bases outside the gene matches: 9. Sequencing used PBMCs. The chain links TRBV7-2 to TRBJ2-7; 11 bases align to TRBD2. The sequence was obtained from a middle-aged woman in good health. Some clones in this sample may be carry-over from other donors' samples. The CDR3: CASSTQPSGRPEQYF. The CDR3 DNA is TGTGCCAGCAGCACACAACCTAGCGGGAGGCCCGAGCAGTACTTC.